This T cell receptor beta chain was recovered during a study of cytomegalovirus exposure and HLA in healthy donors. Study overall: A prior analysis found 90 million to 120 million unique TCR beta sequences from around 180 million T cells. Study-wide results and limits: There were reportedly fewer N-insertions in an Asian-associated ancestry cluster than the roughly 670-donor mean, in a later analysis. One variant, a missense change in DCLRE1C, was linked in a later analysis to TCR beta V- and J-gene trimming.

For this clone: The antigen remains unidentified.

Germline CDR1 is LNHNV and CDR2 is YYDKDF (reference sequence). This CDR3 comprises 16 residues. Trimming left V 1 base short and J 0 bases short, with 12 bases between. PCR employed 60 Vbeta and 13 Jbeta primers. Sequencing was performed with immunoSEQ multiplex PCR; in TCRdb, only in-frame clones are kept and a portion is missing. Here the sample spans tens of thousands of clones, about 80% being singletons. Source material: PBMCs. The clonotype comes from a female donor in good health and CMV-seronegative. The chain uses TRBV15 and TRBJ1-2; D is unclear. The CDR3 sequence is CATSRVGSRANYGYTF. DNA for the CDR3: TGTGCCACCAGCAGAGTCGGGAGCAGAGCTAACTATGGCTACACCTTC.